This paragraph reports one T cell receptor (beta chain). The data belong to a study of blood T cell repertoires in COVID-19. CDR3 length: 13 residues. Trimming took 6 bases from V and 7 from J, leaving 16 bases between them. CDR1 is SGHRS, CDR2 YFSETQ, per germline. Sequencing was performed with immunoSEQ multiplex PCR; in TCRdb, only in-frame clones are kept and a portion is missing. Here the sample spans hundreds of thousands of clones, around 89% being singletons. Sequencing used peripheral blood. The chain couples TRBV5-1 to TRBJ1-2, with TRBD1 as a possible D gene (6 bases). This receptor was obtained from a man aged 35 to 55 with acute or convalescent COVID-19. CDR3 loop: CASTQGNAPGYTF. For the CDR3, the DNA is TGCGCCAGCACCCAGGGGAATGCACCTGGCTACACCTTC.